The next 10 T cell receptor beta chains were all read from a single sample in a study of T cells after yellow fever vaccination. From the 5' RACE reads, TCRdb called clonotypes with MiXCR, one entry per CDR3 protein. The table has roughly 170,000 distinct CDR3 sequences, approximately 6.2% seen once. Sequencing was performed on CD4+ T cells sorted from PBMCs, taken on the day of the first yellow fever vaccination. The receptors shown here come from a man aged 18 to 30 who received the YFV17D yellow fever vaccine.

In this sample, this clonotype turned up many times. The chain carries TRBV6-2 or TRBV6-3 and TRBJ1-2; tentative D call: TRBD1 (5 bases). The CDR3 totals 13 residues. The V end was cut by 4 bases, the J end by 8 bases, with 14 bases between. Germline V gene lookup returns CDR1 MNHEY and CDR2 SVGEGT. CDR3 bases: TGTGCCAGCAGTTCTCAGGGAAGCAACGGCTACACCTTC. Translation gives CASSSQGSNGYTF.

This clonotype has only a few counts. The chain combines TRBV12-3 or TRBV12-4 with TRBJ2-1; a possible D gene is TRBD2 (5 bases). The CDR3 totals 12 residues. The V gene lost 6 bases and the J gene lost 9 bases, with 12 bases spanning the gap. This chain's CDR3 is CASRQEVAEQFF. DNA of the CDR3: TGTGCCAGCAGGCAGGAGGTTGCTGAGCAGTTCTTC.

This sequence joins TRBV6-2 or TRBV6-3 and TRBJ2-7; 8 bases are a match to TRBD1. The CDR3 length is 18 residues. Germline CDR1 and CDR2: MNHEY and SVGEGT. V trimming: 5 bases; J trimming: 2 bases; junction bases outside the gene matches: 17. CDR3 sequence (DNA): TGTGCCAGCAGTACCCGGACAGGGAGGTTAGGAAAGCCCTACGAGCAGTACTTC. It codes for CASSTRTGRLGKPYEQYF.

The chain uses TRBV2 and TRBJ2-1; 7 bases agree with TRBD1. V lost 5 bases and J lost 2; bases outside the gene matches: 6. The CDR3 length is 15 residues. CDR1 and CDR2 from the germline V gene are SNHLY and FYNNEI. The DNA for the CDR3 is TGTGCCAGCAGTTCACAGGGGTTTACCTACAATGAGCAGTTCTTC. Translation gives CASSSQGFTYNEQFF. Full variable domain (outside the CDR3, taken from reference TRBV2 and TRBJ2-1): EPEVTQTPSHQVTQMGQEVILRCVPISNHLYFYWYRQILGQKVEFLVSFYNNEISEKSEIFDDQFSVERPDGSNFTLKIRSTKLEDSAMYFCASSSQGFTYNEQFFGPGTRLTVL.

Many counts were recorded for this clonotype. J is TRBJ2-2 and V is TRBV7-8, with 11 nucleotides matching TRBD1. V lost 4 bases, J lost 4 bases, and 5 bases stayed unmatched. The germline V gene encodes CDR1 SGHVS and CDR2 FQNEAQ. The CDR3 extends over 16 amino acids. Written as DNA, the CDR3 is TGTGCCAGCAGCTCTCCCGGGACAGGGGGCACCGGGGAGCTGTTTTTT. Amino acid sequence: CASSSPGTGGTGELFF.

This clonotype has a count of ten or more. The V and J genes are TRBV7-8 and TRBJ1-5; TRBD1 aligns across 11 bases. CDR1 is SGHVS, CDR2 FQNEAQ, per germline. V was pared by 5 bases and J by 2 bases, with 14 bases of the junction left unmatched. This CDR3 contains 19 residues. As DNA, the CDR3 is TGTGCCAGCAGCCCAGGGGACAGGGGGAGCTCTTGGGGCAATCAGCCCCAGCATTTT. Encoded protein: CASSPGDRGSSWGNQPQHF.

This clonotype has ten or more counts. The V call is TRBV28, the J call TRBJ1-2; D is uncertain. CDR1 and CDR2 from the germline V gene are MDHEN and SYDVKM. There are 12 residues in the CDR3. V shed 3 bases and J shed 2 bases, with 4 bases lying between them. The CDR3 sequence: CASSFRNYGYTF. DNA for the CDR3: TGTGCCAGCAGTTTCAGGAACTATGGCTACACCTTC.

This clonotype has at least ten counts. This sequence joins TRBV20-1 and TRBJ2-2, with no clear D. The CDR3 runs 14 residues. V was shortened by 0 bases and J by 5 bases, with 10 bases between the two germline ends. The germline gives CDR1 DFQATT, CDR2 SNEGSKA (reference sequence). CDR3 amino acids: CSARDLEPTGELFF. The CDR3 nucleotides are TGCAGTGCTAGAGATCTGGAACCGACCGGGGAGCTGTTTTTT.

This clonotype was seen repeatedly, ten times or more. V is TRBV7-2 and J is TRBJ2-7; 7 nucleotides align to TRBD1. This CDR3 comprises 13 residues. The junction had 9 bases not matched to a gene; V was cut back by 6 bases and J by 7 bases. Germline loops: CDR1 SGHTA, CDR2 FQGNSA. CDR3 residues: CASSLTGLLEQYF. For the CDR3, the DNA is TGTGCCAGCAGTTTGACAGGGCTTTTGGAGCAGTACTTC. The entire variable domain, with the rest obtained from reference TRBV7-2 and TRBJ2-7, is as follows: GAGVSQSPSNKVTEKGKDVELRCDPISGHTALYWYRQSLGQGLEFLIYFQGNSAPDKSGLPSDRFSAERTGGSVSTLTIQRTQQEDSAVYLCASSLTGLLEQYFGPGTRLTVT.

Many counts were recorded for this clonotype. The rearrangement joins TRBV4-3 to TRBJ2-3, with 14 bases fitting TRBD2. The CDR3 is 17 residues long. Germline V lookup: CDR1 LGHNA, CDR2 YSLEER. The ends lost 1 base at V and 4 bases at J; junction bases unmatched: 4. CDR3 DNA sequence: TGCGCCAGCAGCCAAGGACTAGCGGGGGGGCGGGCAGATACGCAGTATTTT. Its protein product is CASSQGLAGGRADTQYF.